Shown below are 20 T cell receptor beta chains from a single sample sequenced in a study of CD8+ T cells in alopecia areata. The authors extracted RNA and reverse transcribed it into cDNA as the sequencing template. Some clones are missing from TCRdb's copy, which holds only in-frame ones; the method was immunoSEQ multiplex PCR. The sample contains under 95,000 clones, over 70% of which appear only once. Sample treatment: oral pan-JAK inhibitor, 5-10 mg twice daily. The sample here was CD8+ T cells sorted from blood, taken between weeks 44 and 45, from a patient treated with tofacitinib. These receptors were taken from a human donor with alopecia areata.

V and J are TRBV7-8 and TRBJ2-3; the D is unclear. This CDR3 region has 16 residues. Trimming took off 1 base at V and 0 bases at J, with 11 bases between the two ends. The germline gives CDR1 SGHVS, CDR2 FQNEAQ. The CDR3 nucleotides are TGTGCCAGCAGCTTAGGAGGTGGAGAAAGCACAGATACGCAGTATTTT. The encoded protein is CASSLGGGESTDTQYF.

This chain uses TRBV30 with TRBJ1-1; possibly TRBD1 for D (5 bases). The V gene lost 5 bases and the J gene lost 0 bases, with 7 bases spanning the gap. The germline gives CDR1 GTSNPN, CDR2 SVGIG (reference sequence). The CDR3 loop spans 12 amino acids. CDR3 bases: TGTGCCTGGTACAGGTTGAACACTGAAGCTTTCTTT. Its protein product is CAWYRLNTEAFF.

The CDR3 loop is CSAPGQGASYF. CDR3 DNA: TGCAGTGCTCCCGGACAGGGGGCGAGTTATTTT. This chain connects TRBV20-1 to TRBJ2-3; 11 bases are shared with TRBD1. The CDR3 sequence is 11 residues long. In germline, CDR1 is DFQATT, CDR2 SNEGSKA (reference sequence). The junction had 7 bases not matched to a gene; V was cut back by 5 bases and J by 15 bases.

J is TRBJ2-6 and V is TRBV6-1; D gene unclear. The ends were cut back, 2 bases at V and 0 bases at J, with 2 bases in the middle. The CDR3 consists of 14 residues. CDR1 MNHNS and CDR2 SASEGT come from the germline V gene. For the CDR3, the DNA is TGTGCCAGCAGTGAACTCTCTGGGGCCAACGTCCTGACTTTC. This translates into CASSELSGANVLTF.

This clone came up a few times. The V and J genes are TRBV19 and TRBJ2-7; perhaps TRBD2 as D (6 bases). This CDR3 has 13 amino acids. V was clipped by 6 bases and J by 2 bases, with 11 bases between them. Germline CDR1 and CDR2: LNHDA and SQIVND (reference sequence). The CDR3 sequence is CASRGRGPYEQYF. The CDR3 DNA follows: TGTGCCAGTAGGGGGCGGGGACCCTACGAGCAGTACTTC.

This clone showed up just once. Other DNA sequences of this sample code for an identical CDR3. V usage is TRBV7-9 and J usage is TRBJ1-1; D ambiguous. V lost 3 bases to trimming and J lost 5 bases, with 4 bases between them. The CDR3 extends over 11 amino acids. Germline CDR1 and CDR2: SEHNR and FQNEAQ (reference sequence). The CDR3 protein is CASSLGTEAFF. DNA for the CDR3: TGTGCCAGCAGCTTGGGAACTGAAGCTTTCTTT.

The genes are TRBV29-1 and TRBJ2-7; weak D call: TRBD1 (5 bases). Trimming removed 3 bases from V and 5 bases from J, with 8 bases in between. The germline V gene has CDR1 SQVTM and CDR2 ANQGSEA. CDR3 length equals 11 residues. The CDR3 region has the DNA TGCAGCGTTGAGCAGGGAAACGAGCAGTACTTC. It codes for CSVEQGNEQYF.

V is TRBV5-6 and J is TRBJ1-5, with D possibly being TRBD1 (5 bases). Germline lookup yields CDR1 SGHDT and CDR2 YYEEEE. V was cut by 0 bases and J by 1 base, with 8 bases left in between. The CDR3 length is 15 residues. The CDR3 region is CASSLGRGSNQPQHF. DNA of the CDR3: TGTGCCAGCAGCTTGGGCCGGGGGAGCAATCAGCCCCAGCATTTT.

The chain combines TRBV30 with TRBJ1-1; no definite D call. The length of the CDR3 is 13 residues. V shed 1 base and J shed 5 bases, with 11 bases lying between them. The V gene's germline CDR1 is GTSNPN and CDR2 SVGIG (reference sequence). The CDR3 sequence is CAWSEGAKTEAFF. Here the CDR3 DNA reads TGTGCCTGGAGTGAAGGAGCCAAAACTGAAGCTTTCTTT.

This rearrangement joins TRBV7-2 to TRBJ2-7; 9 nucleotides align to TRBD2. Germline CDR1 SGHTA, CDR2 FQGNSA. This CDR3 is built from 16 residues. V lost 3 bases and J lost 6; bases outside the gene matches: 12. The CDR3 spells CASSFLRSSGVAEQYF. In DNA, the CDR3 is TGTGCCAGCAGCTTTCTTCGGTCTAGCGGGGTTGCCGAGCAGTACTTC. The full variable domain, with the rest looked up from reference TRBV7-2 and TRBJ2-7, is GAGVSQSPSNKVTEKGKDVELRCDPISGHTALYWYRQSLGQGLEFLIYFQGNSAPDKSGLPSDRFSAERTGGSVSTLTIQRTQQEDSAVYLCASSFLRSSGVAEQYFGPGTRLTVT.

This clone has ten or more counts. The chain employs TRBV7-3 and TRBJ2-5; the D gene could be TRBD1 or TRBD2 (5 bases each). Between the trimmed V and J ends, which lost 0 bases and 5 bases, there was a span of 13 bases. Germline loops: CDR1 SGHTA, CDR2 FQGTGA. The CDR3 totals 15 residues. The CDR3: CASSLTFGGLETQYF. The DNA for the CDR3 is TGTGCCAGCAGCTTAACGTTTGGGGGTCTCGAGACCCAGTACTTC.

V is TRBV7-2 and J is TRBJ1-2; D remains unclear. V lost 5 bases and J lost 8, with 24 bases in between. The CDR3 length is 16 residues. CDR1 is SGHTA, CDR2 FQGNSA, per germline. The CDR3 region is CASSPNPPQLFVGYTF. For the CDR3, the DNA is TGTGCCAGCAGCCCCAACCCTCCGCAACTTTTCGTCGGCTACACCTTC.

The CDR3 spells CSVEEGGARRDLFGGYTF. The DNA of the CDR3 is TGCAGCGTTGAAGAGGGGGGGGCTAGGAGGGACCTTTTTGGTGGCTACACCTTC. This chain connects TRBV29-1 to TRBJ1-2, with D maybe TRBD1 (6 bases). Trimming shortened V by 0 bases and J by 7 bases, and 27 bases separated the two germline ends. The CDR3 extends over 18 amino acids. Per germline, CDR1 SQVTM and CDR2 ANQGSEA.

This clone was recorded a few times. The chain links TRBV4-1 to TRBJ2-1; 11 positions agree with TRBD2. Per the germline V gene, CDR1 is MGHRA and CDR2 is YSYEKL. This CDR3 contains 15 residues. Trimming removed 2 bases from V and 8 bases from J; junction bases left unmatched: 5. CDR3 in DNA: TGCGCCAGCAGCCAATCTGCTAGCGGGGGGTATGAGCAGTTCTTC. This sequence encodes CASSQSASGGYEQFF.

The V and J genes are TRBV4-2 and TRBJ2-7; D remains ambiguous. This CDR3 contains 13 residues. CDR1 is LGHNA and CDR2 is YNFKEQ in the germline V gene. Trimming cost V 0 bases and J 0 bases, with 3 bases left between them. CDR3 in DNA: TGTGCCAGCAGCCAAGACAGCTCCTACGAGCAGTACTTC. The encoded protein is CASSQDSSYEQYF.

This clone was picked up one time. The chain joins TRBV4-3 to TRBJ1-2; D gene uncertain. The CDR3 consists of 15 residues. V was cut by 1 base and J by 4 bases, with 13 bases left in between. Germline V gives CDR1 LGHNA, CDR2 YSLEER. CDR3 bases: TGCGCCAGCAGCCAAGGATGGGAATCTAGCTATGGCTACACCTTC. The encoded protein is CASSQGWESSYGYTF.

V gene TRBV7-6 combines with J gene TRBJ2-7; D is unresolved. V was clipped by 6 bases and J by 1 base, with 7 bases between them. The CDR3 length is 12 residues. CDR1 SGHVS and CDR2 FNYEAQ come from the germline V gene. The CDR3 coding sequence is TGTGCCAGCAGTTTTGGTTCCTACGAGCAGTACTTC. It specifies CASSFGSYEQYF.

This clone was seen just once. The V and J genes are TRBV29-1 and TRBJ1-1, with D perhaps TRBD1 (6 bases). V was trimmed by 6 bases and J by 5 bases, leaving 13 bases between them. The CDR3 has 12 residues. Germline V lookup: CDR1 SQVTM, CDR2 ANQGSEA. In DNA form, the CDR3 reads TGCAGCGTCCCGGGACATGGGACTGAAGCTTTCTTT. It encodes CSVPGHGTEAFF.

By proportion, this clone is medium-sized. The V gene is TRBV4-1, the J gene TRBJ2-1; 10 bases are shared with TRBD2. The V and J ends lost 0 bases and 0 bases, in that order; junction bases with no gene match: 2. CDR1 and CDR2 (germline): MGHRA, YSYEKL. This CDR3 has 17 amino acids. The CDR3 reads CASSQDQRGGSYNEQFF. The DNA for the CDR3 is TGCGCCAGCAGCCAAGATCAGCGGGGGGGCTCCTACAATGAGCAGTTCTTC.

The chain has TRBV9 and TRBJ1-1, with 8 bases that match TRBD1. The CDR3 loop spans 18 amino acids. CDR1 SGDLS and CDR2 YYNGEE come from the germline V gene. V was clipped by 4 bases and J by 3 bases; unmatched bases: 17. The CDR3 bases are TGTGCCAGCAGCTCGGATTCCGGACTGGACAGGGCTTACACTGAAGCTTTCTTT. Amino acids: CASSSDSGLDRAYTEAFF.